What follows is one T cell receptor (beta chain) and its context. Possible read error: a much larger clone is one base away. The data stem from a study of Graves' ophthalmopathy and Graves' hyperthyroidism. CDR1 is SGHTA and CDR2 is FQGTGA in the germline V gene. The CDR3 sequence is 15 residues long. V dropped 0 bases and J dropped 8 bases, with 16 bases sitting between them. RNA transcripts yielded amplified TCR beta CDR3 regions. RT-PCR in the first round used HTBI primers; a second-round multiplex PCR followed. TCRdb itself ran the multiplex PCR reads through MiXCR, one entry per CDR3 protein. Here the sample spans about 700,000 distinct CDR3 sequences, approximately 40% being singletons.

This receptor was obtained from an adult man with Graves' ophthalmopathy. The rearrangement uses TRBV7-3 and TRBJ2-5, with D perhaps assigned TRBD1 or TRBD2 (5 bases each). The sample taken for sequencing was peripheral blood. CDR3 DNA: TGTGCCAGCAGCTTAACGTACGGGGCCCACCATACCCAGTACTTC. As protein: CASSLTYGAHHTQYF.